This TCR beta chain is from a study of OX40 agonist ivuxolimab in advanced cancers. Germline CDR1 reads LNHDA; CDR2 reads SQIVND (reference sequence). Trimming stripped 5 bases from V and 11 bases from J, with 18 bases between. CDR3 length equals 14 residues. This table comes from immunoSEQ multiplex PCR, and its TCRdb copy is limited to in-frame clones, with some not included. This sample has about 84,000 clones, with 89% found just once. This clone was recorded a few times. This chain connects TRBV19 to TRBJ1-4; D gene ambiguous. This clonotype was obtained from an adult with an advanced solid tumor such as melanoma, head and neck, liver or kidney cancer. The material sequenced was CD4+ or CD8+ T cells sorted from blood, taken in a trial of the OX40 agonist ivuxolimab. CDR3 DNA: TGTGCCAGTAGTGCCGACGCGGGGAGAGGGAAACTGTTTTTT. Protein: CASSADAGRGKLFF.